The present TCR beta chain was sequenced within a study of T cell repertoires in cytomegalovirus infection. At the level of the study: It was the public TCR beta signatures that indicated both CMV infection and matching HLA type. Study-wide points: The ex vivo response showed dominance by HLA-C-restricted CMV-specific TCR beta clonotypes. Identification of carriers of CMV plus the relevant HLA was achieved through cumulative public TCR beta family frequency.

V was clipped by 5 bases and J by 3 bases, with 12 bases between them. The CDR3 is 14 amino acids. Germline V CDR1 and CDR2: SGHTA, FQGNSA. This clonotype was observed many times. Its matching antigen is unknown. Using its own MiXCR run on the reads, TCRdb lists one record per CDR3 protein. The sample records approximately 76,000 distinct CDR3 sequences, roughly 3.6% being singletons. The source material was PBMCs. This clonotype was obtained from a human donor in good health (CMV status not recorded). Some clones in this sample may be carry-over from other donors' samples. J is TRBJ2-3 and V is TRBV7-2, with unresolved D. This chain's CDR3 is CASSLRLVTDTQYF. In DNA form, the CDR3 reads TGTGCCAGCAGCCTCCGGTTGGTGACAGATACGCAGTATTTT. The complete variable domain, with remaining parts taken from reference TRBV7-2 and TRBJ2-3, reads GAGVSQSPSNKVTEKGKDVELRCDPISGHTALYWYRQSLGQGLEFLIYFQGNSAPDKSGLPSDRFSAERTGGSVSTLTIQRTQQEDSAVYLCASSLRLVTDTQYFGPGTRLTVL.